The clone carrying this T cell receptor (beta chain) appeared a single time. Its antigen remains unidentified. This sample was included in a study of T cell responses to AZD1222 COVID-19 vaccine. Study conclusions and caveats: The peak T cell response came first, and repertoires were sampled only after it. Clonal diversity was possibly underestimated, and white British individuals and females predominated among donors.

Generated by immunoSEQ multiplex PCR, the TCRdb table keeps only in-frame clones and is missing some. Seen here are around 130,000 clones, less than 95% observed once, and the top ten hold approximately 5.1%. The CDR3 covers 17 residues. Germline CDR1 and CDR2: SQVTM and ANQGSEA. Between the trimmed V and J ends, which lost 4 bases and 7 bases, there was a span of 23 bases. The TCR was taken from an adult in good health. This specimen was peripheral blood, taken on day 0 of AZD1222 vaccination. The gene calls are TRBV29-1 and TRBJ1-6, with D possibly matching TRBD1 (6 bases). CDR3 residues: CSVAELRDTPKNSPLHF. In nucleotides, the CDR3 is TGCAGCGTTGCCGAACTCCGGGACACCCCCAAAAATTCACCCCTCCACTTT.